Sequencing of this T cell receptor (beta chain) was carried out in a study of cytomegalovirus exposure and HLA in healthy donors. Study conclusions and caveats: It was reported that the classifier diagnosed cytomegalovirus status with high specificity and sensitivity in both the original and validation cohorts. Several of the most significant clusters were apparently associated with common viral pathogens in a later analysis. Analysis performed later showed TCR beta chains linked to HLA being more clonally expanded than equally common others.

With 60 Vbeta and 13 Jbeta primers, the PCR was carried out. Original handling: As a later analysis found, there were 78 million or so unique TCR beta chains, of which some 10 million were shared. Measured with immunoSEQ multiplex PCR; TCRdb has only the in-frame clones, and not every one. The V and J calls and the clone size are those of that table, but D and trimming were determined from the DNA. This table holds 90,000 to 120,000 clones, 82% found once. The germline V gene encodes CDR1 SGHNT and CDR2 YYREEE (reference sequence). There are 14 residues in the CDR3. The ends lost 2 bases at V and 2 bases at J; junction bases unmatched: 2. Concerning this clone itself: Its cognate antigen is unknown.

V usage is TRBV5-4 and J usage is TRBJ1-2; the match to TRBD1 covers 8 bases. What was sequenced was PBMCs. This receptor was obtained from a man aged 25-40 years in good health and CMV-seropositive. The CDR3 region is CASSLDRGNYGYTF. The CDR3, as DNA: TGTGCCAGCAGCTTAGACAGGGGCAACTATGGCTACACCTTC.